This T cell receptor beta chain derives from a study of T cells in Graves' hyperthyroidism and ophthalmopathy. On the study more broadly: At initial diagnosis, before any treatment had begun, peripheral blood was obtained. General observations from the study: Expanded thyroid clonotypes (above 0.001) were mostly also found in blood. Model output signaled ophthalmopathy a median around 6.9 months ahead of onset.

This clonotype was counted ten times or more. The antigen remains unidentified. Amplified regions were TCR beta CDR3 sequences from RNA transcripts. The HTBI primer set drove a first-round RT-PCR of the TCR CDR3. A single record per CDR3 protein comes from TCRdb applying MiXCR to the multiplex PCR reads. The table includes about 370,000 distinct CDR3 sequences, nearly 15% detected once. CDR1 is MDHEN and CDR2 is SYDVKM in the germline V gene. Trimming took 4 bases from V and 3 from J; bases not matched to a gene: 10. This CDR3 contains 17 residues. Sequencing input: blood. The TCR originated in a woman aged 55-69 years with Graves' ophthalmopathy. The gene calls are TRBV28 and TRBJ2-3; 10 bases match TRBD1. The CDR3 coding sequence is TGTGCCAGCAGTTACCGACCGGGACAGGGGAGGACAGATACGCAGTATTTT. It specifies CASSYRPGQGRTDTQYF.